The entry below gives a single T cell receptor beta chain sequence along with its context. As yet, its antigen is unknown. This specimen comes from a study of cytomegalovirus exposure and HLA in healthy donors. As for the study in general: Researchers previously reported finding fewer than 140 million unique TCR beta sequences from some 180 million T cells. HLA-typed donors were the source of around 85 million unique TCRs held in an early data release. General study findings and limits: Sequencing likely produced, as an artifact, a cluster of highly shared sequence variants. The authors listed 150 or so TCR beta chains as cytomegalovirus-associated.

The PCR employed 60 Vbeta primers together with 13 Jbeta primers. Profiled with immunoSEQ multiplex PCR; TCRdb holds only in-frame clones, not every one. The sample yields about 85,000 clones, 80% seen once. This sequence was found in a middle-aged man in good health and CMV-seropositive. Source material: PBMCs.

CDR3 protein: CASSGEGDRGSNYGYTF. The CDR3, as DNA: TGTGCCAGCAGCGGGGAGGGGGACAGGGGATCTAACTATGGCTACACCTTC. V and J are TRBV9 and TRBJ1-2; 10 bases are shared with TRBD1. The CDR3 totals 17 residues. Germline V gene sequence: CDR1 SGDLS, CDR2 YYNGEE. With 3 bases clipped from V and 0 bases from J, the junction kept 8 bases outside the gene matches. Looking up the rest from reference TRBV9 and TRBJ1-2 gives the full variable domain: DSGVTQTPKHLITATGQRVTLRCSPRSGDLSVYWYQQSLDQGLQFLIQYYNGEERAKGNILERFSAQQFPDLHSELNLSSLELGDSALYFCASSGEGDRGSNYGYTFGSGTRLTVV.